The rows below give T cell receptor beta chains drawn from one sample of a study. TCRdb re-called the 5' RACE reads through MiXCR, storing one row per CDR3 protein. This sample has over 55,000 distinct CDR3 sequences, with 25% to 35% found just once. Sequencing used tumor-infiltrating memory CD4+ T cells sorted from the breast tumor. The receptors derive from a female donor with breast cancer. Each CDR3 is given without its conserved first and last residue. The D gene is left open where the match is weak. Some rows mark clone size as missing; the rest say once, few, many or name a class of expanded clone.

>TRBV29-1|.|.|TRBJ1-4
SVEVSGGGEKLF
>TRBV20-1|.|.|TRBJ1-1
SARGTNLNEAF
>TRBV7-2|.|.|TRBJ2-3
ASSLRIQGTDTQY
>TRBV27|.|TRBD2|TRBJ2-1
ASSLSRGLAGDAHEQF
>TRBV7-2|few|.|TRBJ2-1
ASSPERGSDYNEQF
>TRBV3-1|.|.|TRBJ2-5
ASSPSPGAYGTQY
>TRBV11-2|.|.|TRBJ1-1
ASSLMRGGNTEAF
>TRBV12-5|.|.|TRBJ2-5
ASGLTQGGTETQY
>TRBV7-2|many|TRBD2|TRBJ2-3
ASSLGTSGGTDTQY
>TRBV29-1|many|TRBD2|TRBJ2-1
SVAVAGVESGEQF
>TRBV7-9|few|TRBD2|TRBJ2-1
ASSLAGVRDEQF
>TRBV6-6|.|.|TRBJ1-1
ASSSGTEAF
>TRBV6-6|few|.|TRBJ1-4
ASSQQLNEKLF
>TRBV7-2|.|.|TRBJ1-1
ASSPFENTEAF
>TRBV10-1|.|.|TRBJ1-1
ASSPGDVNTEAF
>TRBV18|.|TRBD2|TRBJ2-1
ASSPPLLAGVTEQF
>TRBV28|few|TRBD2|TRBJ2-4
ASSLTHGLAGAKNIQY
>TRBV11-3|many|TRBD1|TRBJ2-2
ASSSPGQAPIANTGELF
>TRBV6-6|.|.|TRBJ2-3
ASSYSSGGEGRPDTQY
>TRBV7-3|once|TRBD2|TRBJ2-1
ASSAIAGLSYNEQL
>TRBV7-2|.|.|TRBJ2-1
ASSTGKHNEQF
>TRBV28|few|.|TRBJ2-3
ASGETGTDTQY